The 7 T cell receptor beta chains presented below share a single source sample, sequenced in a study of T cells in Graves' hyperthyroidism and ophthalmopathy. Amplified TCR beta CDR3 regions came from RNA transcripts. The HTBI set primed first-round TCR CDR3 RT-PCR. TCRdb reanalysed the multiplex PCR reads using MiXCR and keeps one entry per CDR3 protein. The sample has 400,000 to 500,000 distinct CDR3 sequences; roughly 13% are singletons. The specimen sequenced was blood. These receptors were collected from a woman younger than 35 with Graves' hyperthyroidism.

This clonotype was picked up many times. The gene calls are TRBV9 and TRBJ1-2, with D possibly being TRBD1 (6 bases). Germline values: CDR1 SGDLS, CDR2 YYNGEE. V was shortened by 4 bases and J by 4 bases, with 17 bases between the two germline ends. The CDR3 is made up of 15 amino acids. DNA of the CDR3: TGTGCCAGCAGCCCTCACCAGGGGCAGGGCTATGGCTACACCTTC. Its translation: CASSPHQGQGYGYTF.

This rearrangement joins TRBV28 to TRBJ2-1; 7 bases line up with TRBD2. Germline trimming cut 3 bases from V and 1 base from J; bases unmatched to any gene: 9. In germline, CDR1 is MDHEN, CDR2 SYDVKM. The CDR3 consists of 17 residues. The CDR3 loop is CASSFPPGGFSYNEQFF. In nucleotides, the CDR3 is TGTGCCAGCAGTTTTCCCCCGGGGGGTTTTTCCTACAATGAGCAGTTCTTC.

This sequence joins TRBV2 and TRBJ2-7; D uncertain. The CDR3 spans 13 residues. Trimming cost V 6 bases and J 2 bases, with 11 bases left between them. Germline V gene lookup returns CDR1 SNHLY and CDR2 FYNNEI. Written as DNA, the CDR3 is TGTGCCAGCAGCGGAAGAGTAGCCTACGAGCAGTACTTC. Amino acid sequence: CASSGRVAYEQYF. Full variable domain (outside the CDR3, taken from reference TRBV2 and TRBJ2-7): EPEVTQTPSHQVTQMGQEVILRCVPISNHLYFYWYRQILGQKVEFLVSFYNNEISEKSEIFDDQFSVERPDGSNFTLKIRSTKLEDSAMYFCASSGRVAYEQYFGPGTRLTVT.

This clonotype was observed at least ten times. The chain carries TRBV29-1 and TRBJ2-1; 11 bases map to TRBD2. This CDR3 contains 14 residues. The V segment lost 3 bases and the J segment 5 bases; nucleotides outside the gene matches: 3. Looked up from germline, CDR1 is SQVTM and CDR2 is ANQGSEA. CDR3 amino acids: CSVELSGRDNEQFF. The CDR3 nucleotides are TGCAGCGTTGAGCTTAGCGGGAGGGACAATGAGCAGTTCTTC.

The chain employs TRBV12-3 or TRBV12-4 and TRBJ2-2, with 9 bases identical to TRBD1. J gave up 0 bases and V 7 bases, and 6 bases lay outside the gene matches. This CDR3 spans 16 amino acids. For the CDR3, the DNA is TGTGCCAGCAACTTAGGGGACAGGGCGAACACCGGGGAGCTGTTTTTT. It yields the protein CASNLGDRANTGELFF.

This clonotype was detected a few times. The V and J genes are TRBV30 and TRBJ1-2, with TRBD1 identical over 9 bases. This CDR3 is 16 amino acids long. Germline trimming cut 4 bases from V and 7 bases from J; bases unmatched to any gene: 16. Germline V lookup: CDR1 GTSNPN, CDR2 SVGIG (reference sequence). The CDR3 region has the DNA TGTGCCTGGAATCCTACCGGGACAGGGTTTCCACCTGGCTACACCTTC. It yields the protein CAWNPTGTGFPPGYTF.

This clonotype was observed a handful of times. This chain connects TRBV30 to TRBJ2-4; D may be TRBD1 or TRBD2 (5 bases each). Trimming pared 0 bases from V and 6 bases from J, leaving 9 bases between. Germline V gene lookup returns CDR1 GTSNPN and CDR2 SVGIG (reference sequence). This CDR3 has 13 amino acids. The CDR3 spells CAWSVVGGNIQYF. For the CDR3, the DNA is TGTGCCTGGAGTGTGGTTGGGGGAAACATTCAGTACTTC.